Each of the 30 T cell receptor beta chains below was sequenced from the same sample in a study of blood T cell repertoires in COVID-19. TCRdb keeps only in-frame clones here, not all; method: immunoSEQ multiplex PCR. The data hold fewer than 350,000 clones, with 80% to 90% observed a single time. The specimen sequenced was PBMCs or T cells enriched from blood (not recorded which). These receptors came from a man aged 25-40 years who had recovered from COVID-19.

The rearrangement uses TRBV5-5 and TRBJ1-6; 10 nucleotides align to TRBD1. Losses at the gene ends were 4 bases for V and 9 bases for J; bases not matched to a gene: 4. The V gene's germline CDR1 is SGHKS and CDR2 YYEKEE (reference sequence). This CDR3 region has 14 residues. The CDR3 spells CASSAGQGVSPLHF. CDR3 DNA sequence: TGTGCCAGCAGCGCAGGACAGGGGGTTTCACCCCTCCACTTT.

The chain is built from TRBV7-9 and TRBJ1-6; tentatively, D is TRBD1 (5 bases). The germline gives CDR1 SEHNR, CDR2 FQNEAQ (reference sequence). The V and J ends lost 3 bases and 8 bases respectively, with 14 bases between them. There are 15 residues in the CDR3. The CDR3: CASSFIGRVHSPLHF. CDR3 sequence (DNA): TGTGCCAGCAGCTTTATTGGCAGGGTACATTCACCCCTCCACTTT.

J is TRBJ2-1 and V is TRBV7-2; tentative D call: TRBD1 (6 bases). Germline CDR1 reads SGHTA; CDR2 reads FQGNSA. V was cut by 6 bases and J by 6 bases, with 15 bases left in between. There are 14 residues in the CDR3. The CDR3 coding sequence is TGTGCCAGCAGACCTACTCACAGGGTCAATGAGCAGTTCTTC. Translated: CASRPTHRVNEQFF.

The chain employs TRBV9 and TRBJ2-1; 8 bases are a match to TRBD2. The junction had 2 bases not matched to a gene; V was cut back by 1 base and J by 2 bases. Germline V CDR1 and CDR2: SGDLS, YYNGEE. The CDR3 runs 15 residues. The CDR3 region has the DNA TGTGCCAGCAGCGTACGGGAGGGGGCCTACAATGAGCAGTTCTTC. This gives the protein CASSVREGAYNEQFF.

The chain employs TRBV6-2 or TRBV6-3 and TRBJ1-6; the match to TRBD1 covers 7 bases. The germline gives CDR1 MNHEY, CDR2 SVGEGT. CDR3 size: 14 residues. The ends lost 2 bases at V and 10 bases at J; junction bases unmatched: 5. Here the CDR3 reads CASSYNRGRSPLHF. The DNA for the CDR3 is TGTGCCAGCAGTTACAACAGGGGCCGATCACCCCTCCACTTT.

This chain uses TRBV4-1 with TRBJ1-4; a weak D match, TRBD1 (5 bases). The V and J ends lost 1 base and 5 bases respectively, with 8 bases between them. The CDR3 has 14 amino acids. Germline V gene data show CDR1 as MGHRA and CDR2 as YSYEKL. The CDR3 here is CASSQGQINEKLFF. DNA of the CDR3: TGCGCCAGCAGCCAAGGACAGATAAATGAAAAACTGTTTTTT.

The chain employs TRBV7-8 and TRBJ2-7, with D tentatively TRBD2 (5 bases). The CDR3 consists of 14 residues. The V gene's germline CDR1 is SGHVS and CDR2 FQNEAQ. Trimming shortened V by 1 base and J by 2 bases, and 9 bases separated the two germline ends. The DNA for the CDR3 is TGTGCCAGCAGCTTAGGCCGGCGGGCCTACGAGCAGTACTTC. Translating gives CASSLGRRAYEQYF.

This clone was seen a single time. CDR3 coding DNA: TGTGCCAGCTCACCTAATAGCGGGGGGGGTCTGAATGAGCAGTTCTTC. Protein: CASSPNSGGGLNEQFF. V gene TRBV18 combines with J gene TRBJ2-1; 11 bases match TRBD2. Germline V lookup: CDR1 KGHSH, CDR2 LQKENI. This CDR3 is built from 16 residues. J lost 7 bases, V lost 3 bases, and 8 bases had no gene match.

The gene calls are TRBV6-6 and TRBJ2-7; 8 bases agree with TRBD1. The CDR3 covers 15 residues. The germline CDR1 and CDR2 sequences are MNHNY and SVGAGI (reference sequence). V was clipped by 7 bases and J by 3 bases; unmatched bases: 11. CDR3 DNA sequence: TGTGCCAGCACCATTTCAGGGGGCCCGCTCTACGAGCAGTACTTC. The encoded protein is CASTISGGPLYEQYF.

This clone was counted a single time. V gene TRBV5-4 combines with J gene TRBJ2-2, with 8 bases fitting TRBD1. This CDR3 comprises 14 residues. The trim removed 4 bases at V and 8 bases at J, leaving 7 bases unmatched. Germline values: CDR1 SGHNT, CDR2 YYREEE (reference sequence). CDR3 DNA sequence: TGTGCCAGCAGCACCGACAGGGGCGGAGGGGAGCTGTTTTTT. As protein: CASSTDRGGGELFF.

This clone showed up just a few times. The chain links TRBV7-2 to TRBJ1-4, with D maybe TRBD1 (5 bases). V gave up 4 bases and J gave up 7 bases, with 13 bases separating them. The germline gives CDR1 SGHTA, CDR2 FQGNSA. CDR3 length equals 14 residues. The CDR3 region is CASSWGGESEKLFF. CDR3 DNA: TGTGCCAGCAGCTGGGGGGGTGAAAGTGAAAAACTGTTTTTT.

The V and J genes are TRBV10-3 and TRBJ2-7; 12 positions match TRBD1. The CDR3 loop spans 14 amino acids. Germline CDR1 and CDR2: ENHRY and SYGVKD. Trimming removed 3 bases from V and 6 bases from J; junction bases left unmatched: 3. The DNA for the CDR3 is TGTGCCATCAGTGAAGGGACAGGGGGCTCCGAGCAGTACTTC. The encoded protein is CAISEGTGGSEQYF.

The chain combines TRBV2 with TRBJ2-2, with 13 bases that match TRBD2. The J segment lost 4 bases and the V segment lost 7 bases, leaving 15 bases of the junction unmatched. The germline CDR1 and CDR2 sequences are SNHLY and FYNNEI. This CDR3 contains 19 residues. DNA for the CDR3: TGTGCCAGCAAGGGGGTCGGACTAGCGGGGGTCCGTGTCACCGGGGAGCTGTTTTTT. Protein sequence: CASKGVGLAGVRVTGELFF.

This chain links TRBV5-5 with TRBJ2-3; D is unclear. Trimming removed 1 base from V and 0 bases from J, with 9 bases in between. The germline V gene has CDR1 SGHKS and CDR2 YYEKEE (reference sequence). This CDR3 contains 15 residues. The CDR3: CASSLNPGSTDTQYF. In nucleotides, the CDR3 is TGTGCCAGCAGCTTGAACCCGGGTAGCACAGATACGCAGTATTTT.

This chain uses TRBV27 with TRBJ2-1, with 8 bases identical to TRBD1. The junction had 3 bases not matched to a gene; V was cut back by 6 bases and J by 5 bases. Germline V lookup: CDR1 MNHEY, CDR2 SMNVEV (reference sequence). The CDR3 is 13 amino acids. The DNA for the CDR3 is TGTGCCAGCAGCGGACAGGGAGACAATGAGCAGTTCTTC. This gives the protein CASSGQGDNEQFF.

The genes are TRBV5-1 and TRBJ2-6; the D gene is possibly TRBD1 (6 bases). V gave up 4 bases and J gave up 0 bases, with 8 bases separating them. Per germline, CDR1 SGHRS and CDR2 YFSETQ. This CDR3 has 15 amino acids. CDR3 nucleotides: TGCGCCAGCAGCCTGGACAGCTCTGGGGCCAACGTCCTGACTTTC. Translating gives CASSLDSSGANVLTF.

The CDR3 sequence is CASSGQGASGNTIYF. The CDR3 nucleotides read TGTGCCAGTAGTGGCCAGGGGGCCTCTGGAAACACCATATATTTT. The V and J genes are TRBV19 and TRBJ1-3; 8 nucleotides align to TRBD1. CDR1 and CDR2 (germline): LNHDA, SQIVND (reference sequence). This CDR3 region has 15 residues. J gave up 0 bases and V 5 bases, and 3 bases lay outside the gene matches.

The sample holds one count of this clone. The chain recombines TRBV27 with TRBJ2-5, with D possibly matching TRBD1 (5 bases). The V and J ends lost 0 bases and 1 base respectively, with 9 bases between them. Germline V gives CDR1 MNHEY, CDR2 SMNVEV (reference sequence). The CDR3 runs to 15 residues. The CDR3 protein is CASSLSRTIQETQYF. The CDR3 DNA sequence: TGTGCCAGCAGTTTATCGCGGACAATCCAAGAGACCCAGTACTTC.

The V gene is TRBV7-8, the J gene TRBJ2-5; 9 bases line up with TRBD2. The ends lost 4 bases at V and 5 bases at J; junction bases unmatched: 14. This CDR3 has 17 amino acids. CDR1 SGHVS and CDR2 FQNEAQ come from the germline V gene. CDR3 residues: CASSSFRLAGGRETQYF. The CDR3, as DNA: TGTGCCAGCAGCTCCTTTCGACTCGCGGGGGGGCGGGAGACCCAGTACTTC. The variable domain in full, completed from reference TRBV7-8 and TRBJ2-5, reads GAGVSQSPRYKVAKRGQDVALRCDPISGHVSLFWYQQALGQGPEFLTYFQNEAQLDKSGLPSDRFFAERPEGSVSTLKIQRTQQEDSAVYLCASSSFRLAGGRETQYFGPGTRLLVL.

CDR3 in DNA: TGTGCCAGCAGCTTGGTGGGGGCCGCGGTGGAGACCCAGTACTTC. As protein: CASSLVGAAVETQYF. J is TRBJ2-5 and V is TRBV5-6; possible D gene TRBD1, 6 bases. Trimming left V 0 bases short and J 5 bases short, with 14 bases between. The CDR3 extends over 15 amino acids. Germline CDR1 and CDR2: SGHDT and YYEEEE.

The chain joins TRBV11-1 to TRBJ2-1, with TRBD1 matching over 10 bases. V gave up 5 bases and J gave up 6 bases; unmatched junction bases: 10. Germline assignment: CDR1 SGHAT and CDR2 FQDESV (reference sequence). The CDR3 contains 16 residues. The CDR3 sequence: CASSPIWDRGPNEQFF. The CDR3 region has the DNA TGTGCCAGCAGCCCCATTTGGGACAGGGGTCCCAATGAGCAGTTCTTC.

The rearrangement links TRBV6-5 to TRBJ1-4, with a tentative D call TRBD1 (5 bases). Trimming removed 5 bases at V and 7 bases at J, with 17 bases between. CDR3 size: 15 residues. Germline-derived CDR1 and CDR2 are MNHEY and SVGAGI. The CDR3: CASSQQVPFGEKLFF. CDR3 sequence (DNA): TGTGCCAGCAGTCAACAGGTTCCATTTGGTGAAAAACTGTTTTTT.

On this clone: The identical CDR3 is also encoded by other nucleotide sequences in the sample. The CDR3 DNA follows: TGTGCCAGCAGCCAAGGTTCAGGGTACTATGGCTACACCTTC. Protein product: CASSQGSGYYGYTF. The chain uses TRBV14 and TRBJ1-2; a possible D gene is TRBD1 (5 bases). Germline V gene sequence: CDR1 SGHDN, CDR2 FVKESK. The CDR3 runs 14 residues. The ends were cut back, 1 base at V and 3 bases at J, with 9 bases in the middle.

The genes are TRBV5-1 and TRBJ1-6; TRBD1 matches 10 bases. The ends lost 0 bases at V and 9 bases at J; junction bases unmatched: 3. From germline, CDR1 is SGHRS and CDR2 YFSETQ. CDR3 length: 15 amino acids. The CDR3 DNA is TGCGCCAGCAGCTTGGACGGACAGGGGGGTTCACCCCTCCACTTT. Translation gives CASSLDGQGGSPLHF.

The chain couples TRBV5-6 to TRBJ2-4, with a weak D call TRBD2 (6 bases). The CDR3 is 14 amino acids. V was cut by 3 bases and J by 6 bases, with 13 bases left in between. Germline lookup yields CDR1 SGHDT and CDR2 YYEEEE. The CDR3 nucleotides read TGTGCCAGCAGCTGGAGGGCGGCTGGAAACATTCAGTACTTC. Its translation: CASSWRAAGNIQYF.

Ten or more counts support this clone. The V gene is TRBV13, the J gene TRBJ1-2; 8 nucleotides align to TRBD1. The CDR3 runs to 16 residues. The germline V gene has CDR1 PRHDT and CDR2 FYEKMQ (reference sequence). Trimming at V came to 0 bases and at J to 5 bases, leaving 8 bases not matched to a gene. The CDR3 nucleotides read TGTGCCAGCAGCTTAGGTGACAGGGGCAACCATTATGGCTACACCTTC. Translating gives CASSLGDRGNHYGYTF.

This clone was observed a handful of times. The J gene is TRBJ1-1, the V gene TRBV11-3; D gene unclear. V gave up 1 base and J gave up 1 base, with 4 bases separating them. The CDR3 is 13 amino acids. The V gene's germline CDR1 is SGHNT and CDR2 YENEEA. The CDR3 DNA reads TGTGCCAGCAGCTTAGCCTCGAACACTGAAGCTTTCTTT. This codes for CASSLASNTEAFF.

The chain is built from TRBV2 and TRBJ2-1; 7 bases are a match to TRBD2. CDR3 length: 15 amino acids. CDR1 and CDR2 from the germline V gene are SNHLY and FYNNEI. Unmatched junction bases numbered 8, after V lost 4 bases and J lost 5 bases. The CDR3 DNA reads as TGTGCCAGCAGTGCTTTGAGCGGGGTCAACAATGAGCAGTTCTTC. Its translation is CASSALSGVNNEQFF.

The chain is built from TRBV6-5 and TRBJ1-2; 10 positions match TRBD1. After removal of 7 bases from V and 8 bases from J, the junction contained 10 bases not matched to a gene. Germline values: CDR1 MNHEY, CDR2 SVGAGI. The CDR3 length is 14 residues. The DNA for the CDR3 is TGTGCCAGCAAGGAGGGACAGGGGAGGGGAGGCTACACCTTC. It is translated as CASKEGQGRGGYTF.

J is TRBJ1-4 and V is TRBV7-8, with unresolved D. Trimming shortened V by 2 bases and J by 3 bases, and 13 bases separated the two germline ends. Germline lookup yields CDR1 SGHVS and CDR2 FQNEAQ. The CDR3 is 16 residues long. The DNA of the CDR3 is TGTGCCAGCAGCTTACGGCGGATTGAATCTAATGAAAAACTGTTTTTT. This translates into CASSLRRIESNEKLFF.